Listed below are T cell receptor beta chains from one sample, sequenced in a study of cytomegalovirus exposure and HLA in healthy donors. The repertoire was sequenced with immunoSEQ multiplex PCR; TCRdb's copy has only in-frame clones and lacks some. The sample has 82,000 or so clones; 60% to 80% are singletons. The sequencing input was PBMCs. The receptors originated from a woman between 45 and 60 years old in good health and CMV-seropositive. CDR3s include the opening cysteine and the closing phenylalanine or tryptophan. Each record gives: V gene, D gene, clone size, CDR3 length, J gene, CDR3 DNA, CDR3 protein. A D gene is named only where the DNA matches it firmly. The size of a clone is reported for some rows only, either as once, few or many, or as a class for expanded clones.

TRBV15	NA	many	14	TRBJ1-5	TGTGCCACCAGCCCGGTAAATAGCAATCAGCCCCAGCATTTT	CATSPVNSNQPQHF
TRBV6-1	NA	NA	14	TRBJ1-5	TGTGCCAGCAGTCAACAGGGAGCTCATCAGCCCCAGCATTTT	CASSQQGAHQPQHF
TRBV15	TRBD1	NA	14	TRBJ1-1	TGTGCCACCAGCAGACAGGGGGCGAAGACTGAAGCTTTCTTT	CATSRQGAKTEAFF
TRBV7-9	TRBD2	NA	14	TRBJ2-7	TGTTCCAGCAGCCCTTCGGCGGGAGGGCACGAGCAGTACTTC	CSSSPSAGGHEQYF
TRBV5-1	TRBD2	NA	15	TRBJ2-3	TGCGCCAGCAGCTTGGGTGGGAGGGCCGCAGATACGCAGTATTTT	CASSLGGRAADTQYF
TRBV2	TRBD1	NA	12	TRBJ1-2	TGTGCCAGCAGAGGACAGGGGCTTGGCTACACCTTC	CASRGQGLGYTF
TRBV14	NA	NA	14	TRBJ1-1	TGTGCCAGCAGCCACAGGGGATGGGACACTGAAGCTTTCTTT	CASSHRGWDTEAFF
TRBV6-1	TRBD1	NA	15	TRBJ1-2	TGTGCCAGCAGTGCGTCGGACAGGGGCAGTTTTGGCTACACCTTC	CASSASDRGSFGYTF
TRBV6-1	NA	NA	13	TRBJ2-2	TGTGCCAGCAGTCTAACTAGGAGCGGGGAGCTGTTTTTT	CASSLTRSGELFF
TRBV7-9	TRBD1	NA	14	TRBJ2-5	TGTGCCAGCGTAAGACAGGGGATCTCAGAGACCCAGTACTTC	CASVRQGISETQYF
TRBV11-3	NA	once	15	TRBJ2-1	TGTGCCAGCAGCTTGGAGCTTACTTCCTACAATGAGCAGTTCTTC	CASSLELTSYNEQFF
TRBV12-5	TRBD1	NA	13	TRBJ2-7	TGTGCTAGTGGTCGGGACAGCTCCTACGAGCAGTACTTC	CASGRDSSYEQYF
TRBV19	TRBD2	NA	17	TRBJ2-2	TGTGCCAGTAGCACACCCCGACTAGCGGGAGGTCTTCGGGAGCTGTTTTTT	CASSTPRLAGGLRELFF
TRBV10-1	NA	NA	15	TRBJ2-7	TGCGCCAGCAGTGAGTCCGTTGGGGGCCTCCACGAGCAGTACTTC	CASSESVGGLHEQYF
TRBV6-6	NA	few	15	TRBJ2-2	TGTGCCAGCAGACCGACAGGACCGAACACCGGGGAGCTGTTTTTT	CASRPTGPNTGELFF
TRBV18	NA	once	15	TRBJ2-1	TGTGCCAGCTCACCCGTTTCCGTAGTAAACAATGAGCAGTTCTTC	CASSPVSVVNNEQFF
TRBV19	TRBD1	NA	18	TRBJ2-6	TGTGCCAGTAGTAGGGAAGGACAGGGGAGCTCTGGGGCCAACGTCCTGACTTTC	CASSREGQGSSGANVLTF
TRBV5-1	NA	many	15	TRBJ1-2	TGCGCCAGCAGCTTGGGACACACAGGGCCCTATGGCTACACCTTC	CASSLGHTGPYGYTF
TRBV18	TRBD2	NA	16	TRBJ2-5	TGTGCCAGCTCACCAGGTGGGAGGGCGCTTATGGAGACCCAGTACTTC	CASSPGGRALMETQYF
TRBV14	TRBD2	NA	13	TRBJ2-5	TGTGCCAGCAGCCAAGGCGGGAGCGGTTCCCAGTACTTC	CASSQGGSGSQYF
TRBV30	TRBD1	NA	13	TRBJ1-4	TGTGCCTGGATGGATTCGACAGGGAAAGGACTGTTTTTT	CAWMDSTGKGLFF
TRBV2	NA	NA	14	TRBJ1-4	TGTGCCAGCAGTATCAGGGCCTTTGGCGAAAAACTGTTTTTT	CASSIRAFGEKLFF
TRBV30	TRBD2	NA	18	TRBJ2-6	TGTGCCTGGTACCTCCAGCGGGAGATGCCCCCTGGGGCCAACGTCCTGACTTTC	CAWYLQREMPPGANVLTF
TRBV27	NA	NA	13	TRBJ1-3	TGTGCCAGCAGTCCCGGTTCTGGAAACACCATATATTTT	CASSPGSGNTIYF
TRBV4-2	NA	NA	16	TRBJ1-1	TGTGCCAGCAGCCAAGCTGGGGACAAGATGAACACTGAAGCTTTCTTT	CASSQAGDKMNTEAFF
TRBV6-4	TRBD1	NA	15	TRBJ2-3	TGTGCCAGCAGTCGGGGACAGGGAGGCACAGATACGCAGTATTTT	CASSRGQGGTDTQYF
TRBV9	NA	NA	14	TRBJ2-2	TGTGCCAGCAGCGAGATACAGGGTGGCGGGGAGCTGTTTTTT	CASSEIQGGGELFF
TRBV29-1	NA	NA	13	TRBJ2-5	TGCAGCGTTGACCCTCGGAGGGAGGAGACCCAGTACTTC	CSVDPRREETQYF
TRBV9	NA	NA	14	TRBJ2-1	TGTGCCAGCAGCGTAGTAGGGGCGCAGAATGAGCAGTTCTTC	CASSVVGAQNEQFF
TRBV10-3	TRBD1	NA	14	TRBJ1-3	TGTGCCATCAGACCAGGGGGTCTTGGAAACACCATATATTTT	CAIRPGGLGNTIYF
TRBV13	NA	medium-sized	11	TRBJ1-1	TGTGCCAGCAGCTCACAGGGAGAAGCTTTCTTT	CASSSQGEAFF
TRBV27	NA	NA	13	TRBJ1-5	TGTGCCAGCAGTTTAGTACCTAAACAGCCCCAGCATTTT	CASSLVPKQPQHF
TRBV2	TRBD1	NA	15	TRBJ2-3	TGTGCCAGCAGGGTGACAGGGATTCGCACAGATACGCAGTATTTT	CASRVTGIRTDTQYF
TRBV4-2	TRBD2	NA	18	TRBJ2-3	TGTGCCAGCAGCCAAGATGTTAGCGGGAGGGCCCTCACAGATACGCAGTATTTT	CASSQDVSGRALTDTQYF
TRBV6-1	NA	NA	15	TRBJ2-7	TGTGCCAGCCGAAGCTATGATGTCCCAATCGACGAGCAGTACTTC	CASRSYDVPIDEQYF
TRBV6-5	NA	NA	13	TRBJ1-2	TGTGCCAGCAAGATGACAGATGCCTATGGCTACACCTTC	CASKMTDAYGYTF
TRBV7-2	NA	NA	15	TRBJ1-3	TGTGCCAGCAGCCTACCTTCGGGGAGTAGAAACACCATATATTTT	CASSLPSGSRNTIYF
TRBV10-3	TRBD1	once	15	TRBJ2-7	TGTGCCATCACGCTCGGGACAGGGGGAATCTCCGAGCAGTACTTC	CAITLGTGGISEQYF
TRBV30	NA	NA	14	TRBJ2-4	TGTGCCTGGATGGGCGTCGGGGGCAAAAACATTCAGTACTTC	CAWMGVGGKNIQYF
TRBV30	NA	NA	13	TRBJ2-1	TGTGCCTGGCTGCGGGCCCCCATATATGAGCAGTTCTTC	CAWLRAPIYEQFF
TRBV4-2	TRBD1	once	16	TRBJ2-3	TGTGCCAGCAGCCAAGATGGGGGGACAGGGCCAGATACGCAGTATTTT	CASSQDGGTGPDTQYF
TRBV7-2	TRBD1	once	14	TRBJ1-2	TGTGCCAGCAGTTCGACAGGGGGCGACTATGGCTACACCTTC	CASSSTGGDYGYTF
TRBV2	NA	NA	14	TRBJ2-1	TGTGCCAGCAAGACGAGTCGGGACTACAATGAGCAGTTCTTC	CASKTSRDYNEQFF
TRBV19	TRBD1	once	14	TRBJ1-2	TGTGCCAGTAGCCCGACAGGGGATAAAGGTGGCTACACCTTC	CASSPTGDKGGYTF
TRBV5-1	TRBD1	NA	14	TRBJ1-2	TGCGCCAGCAGCCCGGACAGGGGCCTATATGGCTACACCTTC	CASSPDRGLYGYTF
TRBV15	NA	NA	13	TRBJ2-1	TGTGCCACCAGAGGGAGCTCCTACAATGAGCAGTTCTTC	CATRGSSYNEQFF
TRBV6-1	NA	few	11	TRBJ2-7	TGTGCCAGCAGTGAATATTACGAGCAGTACTTC	CASSEYYEQYF
TRBV28	NA	NA	15	TRBJ2-2	TGTGCCAGCAGCCAGGGTGGGGCCCACACCGGGGAGCTGTTTTTT	CASSQGGAHTGELFF
TRBV6-6	NA	few	12	TRBJ2-7	TGTGCCAGCAGTTACGCGTCCGTCGAGCAGTACTTC	CASSYASVEQYF
TRBV5-1	NA	NA	12	TRBJ2-5	TGCGCCAGCAGCTTGGTCGGGGAGACCCAGTACTTC	CASSLVGETQYF
TRBV6-5	TRBD1	NA	15	TRBJ1-1	TGTGCCAGCAGTCCACAGGGGGCGCGGGCCACTGAAGCTTTCTTT	CASSPQGARATEAFF